The 6 T cell receptor beta chains given below trace back to one sample, sequenced in a study of blood T cell repertoires in COVID-19. Profiling relied on immunoSEQ multiplex PCR, and the TCRdb table lists in-frame clones only, not all of them. This table has about 130,000 clones, less than 90% appearing once. The sequenced sample consisted of PBMCs or T cells enriched from blood (not recorded which). The source is a woman aged 50 to 60 who had recovered from COVID-19.

V usage is TRBV3-1 (or the pseudogene TRBV3-2) and J usage is TRBJ2-1, with TRBD2 matching 10 bases. J lost 6 bases, V lost 0 bases, and 8 bases had no gene match. From germline, CDR1 is LGHDT and CDR2 YNNKEL (reference sequence). The CDR3 has 17 residues. DNA of the CDR3: TGTGCCAGCAGCCAAGAGTTCAGCGGGGGGGCGGGCAATGAGCAGTTCTTC. The encoded protein is CASSQEFSGGAGNEQFF.

The chain combines TRBV15 with TRBJ2-3, with no clear D. Trimming stripped 0 bases from V and 4 bases from J, with 5 bases between. CDR1 is LNHNV and CDR2 is YYDKDF in the germline V gene (reference sequence). The CDR3 contains 13 residues. The CDR3 DNA sequence: TGTGCCACCAGCAGAGACAGTCCAGATACGCAGTATTTT. Encoded protein: CATSRDSPDTQYF.

This clone was seen only a few times. The chain is built from TRBV28 and TRBJ2-7; maybe TRBD1 (6 bases). The CDR3 loop spans 14 amino acids. The germline CDR1 and CDR2 sequences are MDHEN and SYDVKM. V lost 4 bases to trimming and J lost 4 bases, with 14 bases between them. The CDR3 DNA reads TGTGCCAGCAGTTCCACATGGGGGCTTTACGAGCAGTACTTC. Translating gives CASSSTWGLYEQYF. Full variable domain (outside the CDR3, taken from reference TRBV28 and TRBJ2-7): DVKVTQSSRYLVKRTGEKVFLECVQDMDHENMFWYRQDPGLGLRLIYFSYDVKMKEKGDIPEGYSVSREKKERFSLILESASTNQTSMYLCASSSTWGLYEQYFGPGTRLTVT.

The chain is built from TRBV10-3 and TRBJ1-5; D remains ambiguous. Trimming took off 3 bases at V and 3 bases at J, with 12 bases between the two ends. This CDR3 has 15 amino acids. Germline V lookup: CDR1 ENHRY, CDR2 SYGVKD. CDR3 residues: CAISETDGNNQPQHF. CDR3 nucleotide sequence: TGTGCCATCAGTGAAACGGACGGGAACAATCAGCCCCAGCATTTT.

The chain has TRBV7-6 and TRBJ2-7, with 8 bases lining up with TRBD1. Germline V lookup: CDR1 SGHVS, CDR2 FNYEAQ. V lost 4 bases and J lost 0; bases outside the gene matches: 5. The CDR3 extends over 15 amino acids. The CDR3 here is CASSSIDRGSYEQYF. CDR3 nucleotide sequence: TGTGCCAGCAGCTCGATCGACAGGGGCTCCTACGAGCAGTACTTC.

This chain joins TRBV7-2 and TRBJ2-2; D possibly corresponds to TRBD1 (5 bases). Per germline, CDR1 SGHTA and CDR2 FQGNSA. The CDR3 sequence is 15 residues long. Trimming took off 5 bases at V and 1 base at J, with 11 bases between the two ends. The DNA for the CDR3 is TGTGCCAGCAGCCCAGGGAACTGGAACACCGGGGAGCTGTTTTTT. This encodes CASSPGNWNTGELFF.